This T cell receptor (beta chain) was retrieved from a study of shared clonotypes between healthy human individuals. Study-level findings and limits: Naive subsets generally exceeded memory subsets in estimated richness. The authors expected sequencing depth to affect clonotype sharing among donors.

The table came from immunoSEQ multiplex PCR; TCRdb's copy has only in-frame clones and leaves some out. The table has some 980,000 clones, 76% seen once. V was pared by 3 bases and J by 1 base, with 10 bases between. Germline V CDR1 and CDR2: GTSNPN, SVGIG (reference sequence). The CDR3 spans 15 residues. Note on this clone: Antigen: not known.

This sequence originates from a man aged 18 to 30 in good health. Sequences were obtained from memory CD4+ T cells sorted from blood. Subset: CD45RA-negative fraction. This chain uses TRBV30 with TRBJ1-6, with no clear D. The CDR3 nucleotides read TGTGCCTGGAGCCGGAGGGAATCCTATAATTCACCCCTCCACTTT. Translation gives CAWSRRESYNSPLHF.